This T cell receptor (beta chain) comes out of a study of cytomegalovirus exposure and HLA in healthy donors. The PCR ran on 60 Vbeta and 13 Jbeta primers. Sequencing was performed with immunoSEQ multiplex PCR; in TCRdb, only in-frame clones are kept and a portion is missing. The sample contains under 130,000 clones, about 80% of which appear only once. Comment on this clone: The antigen remains undetermined.

Points from the study as a whole: According to a later analysis, donors in an Asian-associated ancestry cluster reportedly had fewer N-insertions than the roughly 670-donor mean.

This clonotype was sampled from a female donor in good health and CMV-seropositive. Sequenced input: PBMCs.

The CDR3, as DNA: TGCGCCAGCAGCAATCCCCGGGGGGCTTATGAGCAGTTCTTC. Amino acid sequence: CASSNPRGAYEQFF. V gene TRBV5-1 combines with J gene TRBJ2-1; a possible D gene is TRBD2 (7 bases). The V end was cut by 4 bases, the J end by 8 bases, with 16 bases between. The germline V gene has CDR1 SGHRS and CDR2 YFSETQ. The CDR3 contains 14 residues.